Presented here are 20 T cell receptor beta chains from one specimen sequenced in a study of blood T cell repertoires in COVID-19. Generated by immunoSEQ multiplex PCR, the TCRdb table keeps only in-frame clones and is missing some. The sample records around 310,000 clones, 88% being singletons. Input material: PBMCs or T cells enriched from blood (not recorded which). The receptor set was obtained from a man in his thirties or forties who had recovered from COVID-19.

CDR3 sequence: CASSMGAGSSYEQYF. Written as DNA, the CDR3 is TGTGCCAGTAGTATGGGCGCAGGTAGCTCCTACGAGCAGTACTTC. V and J are TRBV19 and TRBJ2-7; D call uncertain. The CDR3 contains 15 residues. The germline V gene has CDR1 LNHDA and CDR2 SQIVND (reference sequence). Trimming removed 3 bases from V and 0 bases from J, with 12 bases in between.

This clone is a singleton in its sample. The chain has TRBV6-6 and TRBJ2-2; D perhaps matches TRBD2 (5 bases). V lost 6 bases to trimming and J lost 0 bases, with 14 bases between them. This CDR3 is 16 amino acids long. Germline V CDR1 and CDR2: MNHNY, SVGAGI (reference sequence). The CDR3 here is CASRLLDGTNTGELFF. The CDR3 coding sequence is TGTGCCAGCAGACTACTGGACGGGACGAACACCGGGGAGCTGTTTTTT.

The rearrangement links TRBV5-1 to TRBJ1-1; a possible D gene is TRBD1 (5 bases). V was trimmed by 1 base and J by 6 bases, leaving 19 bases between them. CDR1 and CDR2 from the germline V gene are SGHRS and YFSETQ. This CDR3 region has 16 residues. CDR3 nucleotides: TGCGCCAGCAGCTTGCCGAATTGGGACTTCACCTCTGAAGCTTTCTTT. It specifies CASSLPNWDFTSEAFF.

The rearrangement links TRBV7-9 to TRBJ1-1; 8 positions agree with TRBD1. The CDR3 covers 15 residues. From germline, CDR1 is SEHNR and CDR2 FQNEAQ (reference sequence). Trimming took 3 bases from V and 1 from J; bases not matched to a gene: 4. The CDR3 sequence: CASSFGQGWNTEAFF. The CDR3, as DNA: TGTGCCAGCAGCTTTGGACAGGGCTGGAACACTGAAGCTTTCTTT.

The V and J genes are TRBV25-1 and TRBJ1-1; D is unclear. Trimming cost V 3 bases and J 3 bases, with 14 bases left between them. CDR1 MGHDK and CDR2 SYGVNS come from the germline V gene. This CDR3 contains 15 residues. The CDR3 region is CASSDFAGTDTEAFF. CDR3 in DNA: TGTGCCAGCAGTGATTTCGCGGGAACGGACACTGAAGCTTTCTTT.

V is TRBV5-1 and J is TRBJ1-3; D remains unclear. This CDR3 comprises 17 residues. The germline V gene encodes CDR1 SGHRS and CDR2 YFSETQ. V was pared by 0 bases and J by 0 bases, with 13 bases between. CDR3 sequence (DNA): TGCGCCAGCAGCTTGGGGGAGGATACCTTCTCTGGAAACACCATATATTTT. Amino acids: CASSLGEDTFSGNTIYF.

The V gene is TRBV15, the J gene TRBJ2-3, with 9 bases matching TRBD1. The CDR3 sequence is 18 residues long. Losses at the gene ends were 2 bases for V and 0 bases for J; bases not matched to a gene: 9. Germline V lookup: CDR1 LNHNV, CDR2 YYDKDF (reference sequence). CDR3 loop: CATSRSGTGFISTDTQYF. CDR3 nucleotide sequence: TGTGCCACCAGCAGATCCGGGACAGGGTTCATTAGCACAGATACGCAGTATTTT.

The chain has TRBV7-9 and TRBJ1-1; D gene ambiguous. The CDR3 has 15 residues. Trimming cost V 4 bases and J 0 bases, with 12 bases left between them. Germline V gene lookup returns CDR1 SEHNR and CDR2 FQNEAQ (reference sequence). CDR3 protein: CASSSQVKVNTEAFF. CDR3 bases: TGTGCCAGCAGCTCTCAGGTAAAAGTGAACACTGAAGCTTTCTTT.

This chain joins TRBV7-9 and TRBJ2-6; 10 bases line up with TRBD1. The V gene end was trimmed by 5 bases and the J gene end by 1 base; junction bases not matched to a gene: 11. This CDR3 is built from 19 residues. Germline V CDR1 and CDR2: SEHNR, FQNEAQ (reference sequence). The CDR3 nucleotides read TGTGCCAGCAGCGTGGGGAGGGGACAGGGGCTATCTGGGGCCAACGTCCTGACTTTC. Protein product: CASSVGRGQGLSGANVLTF.

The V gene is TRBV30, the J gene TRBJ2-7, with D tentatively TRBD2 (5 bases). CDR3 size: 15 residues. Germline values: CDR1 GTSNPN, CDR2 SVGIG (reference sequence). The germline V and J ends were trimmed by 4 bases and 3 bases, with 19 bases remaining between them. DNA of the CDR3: TGTGCCTGGATACCCCCAGGACTTCACCACTACGAGCAGTACTTC. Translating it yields CAWIPPGLHHYEQYF.

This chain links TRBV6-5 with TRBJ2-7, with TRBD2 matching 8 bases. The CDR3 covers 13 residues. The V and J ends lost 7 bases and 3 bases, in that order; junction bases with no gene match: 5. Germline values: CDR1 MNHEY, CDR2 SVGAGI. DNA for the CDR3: TGTGCCAGCACCCGGGGGGGGGTCTACGAGCAGTACTTC. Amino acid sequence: CASTRGGVYEQYF.

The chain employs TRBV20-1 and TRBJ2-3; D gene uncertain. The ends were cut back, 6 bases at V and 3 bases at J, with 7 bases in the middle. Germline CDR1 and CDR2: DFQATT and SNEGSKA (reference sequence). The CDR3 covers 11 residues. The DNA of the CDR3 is TGCAGTGCAACAACAACAGATACGCAGTATTTT. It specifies CSATTTDTQYF.

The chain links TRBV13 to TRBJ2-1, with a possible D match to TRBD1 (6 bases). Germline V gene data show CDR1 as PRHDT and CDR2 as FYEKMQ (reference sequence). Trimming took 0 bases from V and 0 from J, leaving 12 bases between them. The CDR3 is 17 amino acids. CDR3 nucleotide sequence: TGTGCCAGCAGCTTAGGTTGGGGGCAGAGCTCCTACAATGAGCAGTTCTTC. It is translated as CASSLGWGQSSYNEQFF.

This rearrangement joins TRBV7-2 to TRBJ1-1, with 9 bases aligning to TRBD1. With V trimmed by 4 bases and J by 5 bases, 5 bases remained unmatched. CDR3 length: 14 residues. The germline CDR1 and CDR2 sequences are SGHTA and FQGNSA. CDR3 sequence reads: CASSYRDRVTEAFF. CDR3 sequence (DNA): TGTGCCAGCAGCTACCGGGACAGGGTGACTGAAGCTTTCTTT.

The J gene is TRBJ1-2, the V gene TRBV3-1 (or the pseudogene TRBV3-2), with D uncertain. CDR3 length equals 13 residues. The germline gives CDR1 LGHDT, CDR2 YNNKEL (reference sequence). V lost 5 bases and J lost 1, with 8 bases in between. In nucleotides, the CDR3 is TGTGCCAGCAGCGCGGGCCATAACTATGGCTACACCTTC. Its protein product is CASSAGHNYGYTF.

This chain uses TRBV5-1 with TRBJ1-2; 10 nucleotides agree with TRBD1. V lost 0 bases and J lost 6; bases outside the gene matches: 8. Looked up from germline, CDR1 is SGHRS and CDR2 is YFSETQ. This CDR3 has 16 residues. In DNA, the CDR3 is TGCGCCAGCAGCTTGGGGCCCTCGGGACAGGGGAATGGCTACACCTTC. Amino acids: CASSLGPSGQGNGYTF.

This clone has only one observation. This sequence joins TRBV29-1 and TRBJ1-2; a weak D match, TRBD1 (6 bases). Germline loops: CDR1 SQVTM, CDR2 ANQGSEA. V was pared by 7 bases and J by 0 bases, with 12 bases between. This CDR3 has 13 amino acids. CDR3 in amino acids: CSGGGAPNYGYTF. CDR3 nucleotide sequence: TGCAGCGGCGGGGGGGCTCCTAACTATGGCTACACCTTC.

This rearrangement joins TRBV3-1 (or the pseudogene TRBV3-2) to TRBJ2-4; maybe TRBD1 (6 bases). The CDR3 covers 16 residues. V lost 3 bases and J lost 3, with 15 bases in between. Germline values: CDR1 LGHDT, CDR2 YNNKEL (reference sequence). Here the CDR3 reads CASSQVTGPLKNIQYF. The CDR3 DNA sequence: TGTGCCAGCAGCCAGGTGACAGGACCTCTCAAAAACATTCAGTACTTC.

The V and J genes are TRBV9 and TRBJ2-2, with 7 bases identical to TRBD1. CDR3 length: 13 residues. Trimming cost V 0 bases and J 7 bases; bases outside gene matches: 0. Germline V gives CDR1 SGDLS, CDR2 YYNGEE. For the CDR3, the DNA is TGTGCCAGCAGCGTAGGGGACAGCGGGGAGCTGTTTTTT. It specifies CASSVGDSGELFF.

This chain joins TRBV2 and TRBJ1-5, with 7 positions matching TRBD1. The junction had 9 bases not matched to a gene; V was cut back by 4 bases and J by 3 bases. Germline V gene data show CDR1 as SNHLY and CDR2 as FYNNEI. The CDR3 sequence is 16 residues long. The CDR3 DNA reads TGTGCCAGCAGTGTGAGGTGGGGACAGTACAATCAGCCCCAGCATTTT. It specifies CASSVRWGQYNQPQHF.